This T cell receptor beta chain derives from a study of a mutant IDH1 vaccine in newly diagnosed glioma. Study-level information: Treated patients had a mean age of about 37 years and a sex split that was roughly 62% male and around 38% female.

Time point reported: week 47, end of study. Each dose of the vaccine consisted of 300 ug of mutant IDH1 20-mer peptide, with topical imiquimod. Clones were read by immunoSEQ multiplex PCR, and TCRdb kept only the in-frame ones, dropping some. The sample records 13,000 or so clones, just over 75% being singletons. Regarding this clone: Its target is unknown.

Sequenced material: PBMCs, taken from a glioma patient whose treatment included an IDH1 peptide vaccine. The sequence derives from a woman aged 40 to 49 with glioma.

The CDR3 protein is CASSTTSGSTDTQYF. CDR3 nucleotide sequence: TGTGCCAGCAGCACGACTAGCGGGAGCACAGATACGCAGTATTTT. The gene calls are TRBV9 and TRBJ2-3, with TRBD2 matching 10 bases. The germline V gene has CDR1 SGDLS and CDR2 YYNGEE. V lost 4 bases and J lost 0; bases outside the gene matches: 2. This CDR3 is built from 15 residues.